A single sample gave rise to the 12 T cell receptor beta chains below, sequenced in a study of OX40 agonist ivuxolimab in advanced cancers. Sequenced by immunoSEQ multiplex PCR; TCRdb stores in-frame clones only, minus some. The repertoire holds tens of thousands of clones, with 90% to 95% as singletons. The sample in question was CD4+ or CD8+ T cells sorted from blood, obtained in a trial of the OX40 agonist ivuxolimab. The source of these receptors is an adult with an advanced solid tumor such as melanoma, head and neck, liver or kidney cancer.

The chain joins TRBV11-2 to TRBJ2-5; 8 bases align to TRBD2. The CDR3 loop spans 16 amino acids. The ends lost 8 bases at V and 5 bases at J; junction bases unmatched: 16. From germline, CDR1 is SGHAT and CDR2 FQNNGV. CDR3 sequence reads: CASAPVPSGSGETQYF. The CDR3, as DNA: TGTGCCAGCGCTCCGGTCCCCAGCGGGAGCGGTGAGACCCAGTACTTC.

DNA of the CDR3: TGTGCCAGCAGTTTGGTGAACAGGAGGGGAGCTTTCTTT. This encodes CASSLVNRRGAFF. The chain has TRBV28 and TRBJ1-1, with D maybe TRBD1 (5 bases). The germline V and J ends were trimmed by 3 bases and 10 bases, with 15 bases remaining between them. The CDR3 is made up of 13 amino acids. Germline V gene sequence: CDR1 MDHEN, CDR2 SYDVKM.

The chain employs TRBV11-2 and TRBJ2-1, with TRBD1 matching 12 bases. Losses at the gene ends were 8 bases for V and 10 bases for J; bases not matched to a gene: 6. The CDR3 loop spans 13 amino acids. Germline V gene lookup returns CDR1 SGHAT and CDR2 FQNNGV. The CDR3 reads CASGGQGAREQFF. In nucleotides, the CDR3 is TGTGCCAGCGGGGGACAGGGGGCTAGGGAGCAGTTCTTC.

V gene TRBV14 combines with J gene TRBJ2-1, with 10 positions matching TRBD1. The V gene end was trimmed by 0 bases and the J gene end by 5 bases; junction bases not matched to a gene: 7. Germline V gene sequence: CDR1 SGHDN, CDR2 FVKESK. The CDR3 is 17 residues long. Here the CDR3 reads CASSQDWGTGEDNEQFF. In DNA form, the CDR3 reads TGTGCCAGCAGCCAAGATTGGGGGACAGGGGAGGACAATGAGCAGTTCTTC.

The gene calls are TRBV21-1 and TRBJ1-2; the table's D gene call, TRBD1, was not cross checked with the DNA. TRBV21-1 is deemed a pseudogene. This CDR3 is built from 15 residues. Written as DNA, the CDR3 is TGTGCCAGCAGCAACAAGGACAGGGGAAACTATGGCTACACCTTC. Its protein product is CASSNKDRGNYGYTF.

V is TRBV7-8 and J is TRBJ2-5; TRBD1 agrees at 8 bases. The V gene's germline CDR1 is SGHVS and CDR2 FQNEAQ. V shed 1 base and J 0 bases; nucleotides not matched to a gene: 4. The CDR3 totals 16 residues. The DNA for the CDR3 is TGTGCCAGCAGCTTAGGAGGGACAGGATACCAAGAGACCCAGTACTTC. Translated, it gives CASSLGGTGYQETQYF.

V and J are TRBV6-1 and TRBJ1-1, with D perhaps TRBD1 (6 bases). Germline-derived CDR1 and CDR2 are MNHNS and SASEGT. The CDR3 totals 15 residues. V was cut by 4 bases and J by 1 base, with 13 bases left in between. Here the CDR3 reads CASSGDQGPNTEAFF. The CDR3 DNA sequence: TGTGCCAGCAGTGGAGATCAGGGGCCGAACACTGAAGCTTTCTTT.

The chain is built from TRBV11-3 and TRBJ2-2; D is uncertain. The germline V gene encodes CDR1 SGHNT and CDR2 YENEEA. The CDR3 consists of 12 residues. V was cut by 5 bases and J by 8 bases, with 9 bases left in between. The CDR3 DNA sequence: TGTGCCAGCAGCCCCCCTGCTGGGGAGCTGTTTTTT. Its protein product is CASSPPAGELFF. The complete variable domain, with remaining parts taken from reference TRBV11-3 and TRBJ2-2, reads EAGVVQSPRYKIIEKKQPVAFWCNPISGHNTLYWYLQNLGQGPELLIRYENEEAVDDSQLPKDRFSAERLKGVDSTLKIQPAELGDSAVYLCASSPPAGELFFGEGSRLTVL.

CDR3: CASSPWVGESDGYTF. The CDR3 DNA sequence: TGCGCCAGCAGCCCCTGGGTAGGGGAATCGGATGGCTACACCTTC. This chain joins TRBV5-1 and TRBJ1-2; TRBD1 might be the D (5 bases). CDR1 and CDR2 from the germline V gene are SGHRS and YFSETQ. The CDR3 totals 15 residues. V was trimmed by 4 bases and J by 6 bases, leaving 19 bases between them.

This clone was seen just once. The V and J genes are TRBV6-5 and TRBJ2-7; D remains unclear. V dropped 7 bases and J dropped 4 bases, with 14 bases sitting between them. CDR1 is MNHEY, CDR2 SVGAGI, per germline. CDR3 size: 13 residues. The CDR3 reads CASTPSRSYEQYF. As DNA, the CDR3 is TGTGCCAGCACCCCGAGCAGGTCTTACGAGCAGTACTTC.

The V call is TRBV11-2, the J call TRBJ1-3, with a possible D match to TRBD1 (6 bases). The CDR3 runs to 18 residues. Trimming removed 1 base at V and 3 bases at J, with 19 bases between. Germline CDR1 and CDR2: SGHAT and FQNNGV. CDR3 coding DNA: TGTGCCAGCAGCTTAGGGACCCGCCCGGGGGCGCTTGGAAACACCATATATTTT. Its protein is CASSLGTRPGALGNTIYF.

This clone was seen just once. The rearrangement joins TRBV19 to TRBJ2-3; 10 bases align to TRBD2. With 2 bases clipped from V and 4 bases from J, the junction kept 6 bases outside the gene matches. The CDR3 has 16 amino acids. Germline CDR1 and CDR2: LNHDA and SQIVND (reference sequence). Written as DNA, the CDR3 is TGTGCCAGTAGTATAAAGGGGCTAGCGGGAGCAGATACGCAGTATTTT. It specifies CASSIKGLAGADTQYF. Combining the CDR3 with reference TRBV19 and TRBJ2-3 gives the whole variable domain DGGITQSPKYLFRKEGQNVTLSCEQNLNHDAMYWYRQDPGQGLRLIYYSQIVNDFQKGDIAEGYSVSREKKESFPLTVTSAQKNPTAFYLCASSIKGLAGADTQYFGPGTRLTVL.